The entry that follows covers one T cell receptor (beta chain) sequence. The antigen is unknown. The sorted-subset replicate PCRs were given around 200 ng DNA, which is about 29,000 T cell genomes. Libraries were prepared by immunoSEQ multiplex PCR; TCRdb keeps only in-frame clonotypes and omits some of them. This sample carries over a million clones, 75% of them seen once, and the ten largest clones take over 1.3%. Into CD45RA+ naive and CD45RA-negative memory subsets, the CD4+ cells were split. The data derive from a study of shared clonotypes between healthy human individuals. Whole-study findings and limits: The four-donor shared clonotypes exceeded non-shared clonotypes in generation probability, with non-shared ones scoring lower.

V dropped 6 bases and J dropped 2 bases, with 14 bases sitting between them. This CDR3 has 14 amino acids. CDR1 is KGHSH and CDR2 is LQKENI in the germline V gene. The chain employs TRBV18 and TRBJ2-7; D remains unclear. The sequencing sample was made of memory CD4+ T cells sorted from blood. Described subset: CD45RA-negative fraction. The TCR comes from a man younger than 35 in good health. CDR3 protein: CASSPSASPYEQYF. Here the CDR3 DNA reads TGTGCCAGCTCGCCGTCAGCGAGCCCCTACGAGCAGTACTTC.